This T cell receptor (beta chain) originates from a study of early T cells in non-severe SARS-CoV-2 infection (dated by TCRdb to the early 2020s). A note on the overall study: Because TCR sequencing was done on bulk RNA from unsorted whole blood, the alpha and beta chains could not be paired.

Here is what the overall study found, with its caveats: VDJdb matching was skewed toward anti-spike CD8 responses and likely underestimated virus-specific expansions by missing private and CD4 specificities.

Set within a cohort of healthcare workers in London, UK, this nested case-control study involved weekly PCR testing of nasopharyngeal swabs along with blood sampling. Healthcare workers were recruited between 23 and 31 March 2020, during the week of the UK lockdown, and were followed weekly for up to about 15 weeks. The library was obtained by 5' RACE. The instrument was a NextSeq 500. In the TCR library protocol, unique molecular identifiers were attached to individual cDNA molecules to correct for PCR bias and sequencing error. TCR alpha and beta chains were both sequenced, and the abundances of alpha and beta sequences in each sample were closely correlated with each other. Per the original workflow: Decombinator V4 was used to annotate the V gene, J gene and CDR3 of the TCR sequences. Expanded TCRs were defined as changing significantly between any two time points under a Poisson model with p below 0.0001. TCR abundances were normalised to the total number of TCRs sequenced in each sample and reported as counts per million. MAIT TCRs were defined by TRAV1-2 paired with TRAJ12, TRAJ20 or TRAJ33, and iNKT TCRs by TRAV10 paired with TRAJ18. A search of VDJdb, accessed on 1 November 2021, was run for TCRs annotated to CMV, EBV and SARS-CoV-2, with TCRs annotated for multiple antigens excluded. TCRdb reprocessing: public reads trimmed at Q25 with fastp, clones called with MiXCR, in-frame beta chains kept. Each entry merges the rows of one CDR3 protein and shows their most common DNA and genes. In this record, the V and J calls reflect TCRdb's handling and not the investigators' own analysis. The sample table contains about 72,000 distinct CDR3 sequences; only one count was recorded for approximately 8.3% of them. 2.5% to 3.5% of the sample is held by the ten biggest clonotypes.

This clonotype was seen a handful of times. Its specific antigen is unknown. No base-level quality is on record; no much larger clone is a single base apart. The CDR3, from cysteine to phenylalanine, totals 14 residues. Only the CDR3 part of the read is kept: 42 bases, read in frame from the first base. V is pruned by 4 bases and J by 0 bases, leaving 0 bases of the junction without a gene match. The CDR1 and CDR2 encoded by the germline V gene are SNHLY and FYNNEI. Sequencing was done on a sample of whole blood. This receptor was obtained from an adult who was a healthcare worker with PCR-confirmed SARS-CoV-2 infection or an uninfected control (not recorded which). In this chain, TRBV2 is recombined with TRBJ2-3, with 8 middle bases fitting TRBD2. In nucleotides, the sequence is TGTGCCAGCAGTGGACTAGCGAGCACAGATACGCAGTATTTT. This codes for CASSGLASTDTQYF.